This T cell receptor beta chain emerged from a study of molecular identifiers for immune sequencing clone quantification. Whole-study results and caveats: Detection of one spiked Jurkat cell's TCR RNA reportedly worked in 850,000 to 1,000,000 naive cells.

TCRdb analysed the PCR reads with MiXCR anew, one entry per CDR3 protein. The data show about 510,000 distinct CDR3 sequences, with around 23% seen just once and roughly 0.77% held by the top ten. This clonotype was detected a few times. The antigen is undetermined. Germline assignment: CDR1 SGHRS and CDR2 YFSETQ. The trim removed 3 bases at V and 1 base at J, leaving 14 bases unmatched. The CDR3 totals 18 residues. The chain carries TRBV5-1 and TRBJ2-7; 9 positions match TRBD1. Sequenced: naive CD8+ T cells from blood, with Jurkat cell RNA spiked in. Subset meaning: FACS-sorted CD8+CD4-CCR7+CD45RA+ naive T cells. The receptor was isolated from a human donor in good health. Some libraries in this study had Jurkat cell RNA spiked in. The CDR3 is CASSSPTGPGTGSYEQYF. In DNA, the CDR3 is TGCGCCAGCAGCTCTCCAACCGGTCCCGGGACAGGGTCCTACGAGCAGTACTTC.